The clone carrying this T cell receptor (beta chain) came up a few times. Its antigen remains unidentified. The data derive from a study of CD8+CD57+ T cells in acquired aplastic anemia. As for the study in general: Across the sorted CD4+ and CD8+ cells, DNA amounts averaged approximately 3.1 ug. Findings and caveats of the study: The number of CD8+ CDR3 sequences shared by patients and controls was roughly 30.

Patients included in sequencing had previously demonstrated CD8+CD57+ cell expansion by flow cytometry. Among the patients, none had received any therapy at the time of blood sampling. The germline V gene encodes CDR1 SGHRS and CDR2 YFSETQ. The CDR3 loop spans 13 amino acids. Trimming stripped 4 bases from V and 3 bases from J, with 10 bases between. The TCR beta profiling, which covered VDJ combination and CDR3 sequence, was carried out using genomic DNA as the template. From the reads, TCRdb called clonotypes with MiXCR, one entry per CDR3 protein. The sample yields 120,000 or so distinct CDR3 sequences, about 43% seen once.

The chain is built from TRBV5-1 and TRBJ1-2, with D unclear. This TCR was sampled from a human donor with aplastic anemia. Sequencing used sorted CD4+, CD8+, or CD8+CD57+ T cells (not recorded which) from PBMCs. As DNA, the CDR3 is TGCGCCAGCAGCCGATTTCAGGACTATGGCTACACCTTC. Its protein product is CASSRFQDYGYTF.